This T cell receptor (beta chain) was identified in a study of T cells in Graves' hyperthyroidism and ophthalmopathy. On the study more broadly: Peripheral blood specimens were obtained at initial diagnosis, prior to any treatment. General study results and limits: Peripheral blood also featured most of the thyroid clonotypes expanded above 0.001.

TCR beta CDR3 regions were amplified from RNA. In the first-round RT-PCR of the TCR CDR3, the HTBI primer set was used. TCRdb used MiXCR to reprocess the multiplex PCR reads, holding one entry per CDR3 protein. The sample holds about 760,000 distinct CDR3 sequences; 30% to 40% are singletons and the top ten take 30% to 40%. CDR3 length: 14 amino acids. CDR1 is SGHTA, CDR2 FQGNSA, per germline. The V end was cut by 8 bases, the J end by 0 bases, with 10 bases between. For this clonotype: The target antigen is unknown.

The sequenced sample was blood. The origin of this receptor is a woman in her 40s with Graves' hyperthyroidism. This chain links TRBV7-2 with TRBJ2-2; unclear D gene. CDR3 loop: CASSPNSNTGELFF. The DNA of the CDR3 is TGTGCCAGCTCGCCCAATTCGAACACCGGGGAGCTGTTTTTT. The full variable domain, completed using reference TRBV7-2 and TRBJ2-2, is GAGVSQSPSNKVTEKGKDVELRCDPISGHTALYWYRQSLGQGLEFLIYFQGNSAPDKSGLPSDRFSAERTGGSVSTLTIQRTQQEDSAVYLCASSPNSNTGELFFGEGSRLTVL.